Below, one T cell receptor beta chain is given with its context. This clone was seen only a few times. Which antigen it targets is not known. Nothing much larger sits one base from this clone, and base qualities are not available. Its CDR3 holds 18 amino acids, cysteine through phenylalanine. Just CDR3 DNA is preserved here, 54 bases in frame from base 1. V has 0 bases trimmed and J has 7 bases trimmed; junction bases matching no gene number 14. As encoded in the germline V gene (reference sequence), CDR1 is LNHDA while CDR2 is SQIVND. The data were taken from a study of cytomegalovirus exposure and HLA in healthy donors (dated by TCRdb to about 2017). About the investigation overall: An earlier analysis of roughly 500 of the donors reported roughly 300 Gb of sequence data and around 110 million unique TCR beta sequences from about 200 million T cells. Every repertoire in the discovery cohort had been generated on one and the same sequencing platform. In a later analysis, previously published TCR beta repertoires from several hundred donors were re-analyzed and high-resolution HLA genotyping was added so that TCR occurrence patterns could be studied. Rather than drawing on any new phenotypic data, the later analysis identified candidate immune exposures from TCR beta sequences and the way those sequences occurred across donors. In a later genetic analysis, genome-wide SNP genotypes for about three fifths of the roughly 670 donors were used, and that subset was treated as a discovery cohort. The study used immunosequencing to profile the T cell repertoires of hundreds of subjects and linked those repertoires to cytomegalovirus serostatus. About five DR-DQ haplotypes were treated as single units for association and clustering because of strong linkage in the cohort. Alongside the repertoire data, information on donor age, sex, ethnicity and CMV serostatus was compiled. To predict cytomegalovirus infection status, the study combined high-throughput TCR immunosequencing, statistical association of individual TCRs with disease status, and machine learning. Roughly 310 gigabases of sequencing data and 80 million or so unique TCR sequences were included in an early release covering roughly 700 HLA-typed donors. Among the roughly 400 genotyped donors, approximately 77% belonged to the genetic ancestry cluster associated with self-reported Caucasian donors. Typing coverage varied by locus: 629-630 donors for A, B, C, DRB1 and DQB1; about 520 for DQA1; more than 600 for DPA1; approximately 490 for DPB1. Across about 370 genotyped donors of the cohort, an average of about 240,000 unique TCR beta nucleotide sequences per donor were sequenced, and around 20% of those sequences were non-productive. The study aimed to test whether cataloging public T cell receptors could reveal signatures of past pathogen exposure. An earlier analysis of fewer than 750 of the donors used high-throughput TCR beta sequencing to judge whether each TCR beta V gene segment behaved as functional or pseudogenic. In addition to the first cohort of approximately 670 subjects, a separate validation cohort of under 150 different subjects was used. Both class I and class II loci were covered by HLA typing, at four-digit resolution. Study-wide conclusions, independent of this receptor: Correlated functional status among segregating V segments might reflect linkage disequilibrium, but an unknown experimental factor could not be ruled out. In a later analysis, TCR association rates were found to vary across HLA loci, with the most associated TCRs seen for DRB1 alleles and the fewest for HLA-C alleles. Because counts were too low, roughly 17 rarely observed V segments, including chromosome 9 orphons, were left out of the earlier analysis of 500 to 750 of the donors. Presence/absence analyses assumed roughly uniform sequencing depth across donors, an assumption that may not hold. Specific HLA alleles were associated with more than 15,000 TCR beta sequences at a false discovery rate of 0.05 in a later analysis. Because the 87-base-pair reads could not distinguish some IMGT-functional V segments, including TRBV6-2 and TRBV6-3, those segments were excluded. In a later genetic analysis, fewer N-insertions in productive TCRs were reported among donors in an Asian-associated ancestry cluster than the approximately 630-donor mean. Immune exposure information for the cohort was limited to CMV serostatus. Three of the identified cytomegalovirus-associated TCR beta chains were confirmed in vitro to be specific for cytomegalovirus antigens. In an earlier analysis of approximately 590 of the donors, most TCR beta V segments were observed in productive rearrangements about 87% or about 30% of the time, broadly matching IMGT annotations. A further reported finding was that TCR beta sequences accurately predicted the HLA-A and HLA-B alleles for most subjects in the first cohort. In the study, 164 TCR beta chains were listed as associated with cytomegalovirus. The authors suggested that the approach could potentially be generalized to other disease states and immunological phenotypes. Because HLA typing was unavailable for some donors at each locus, only the typed subset was used in association tests. Across donors, most TCR sequences were observed very rarely, whereas some public TCRs were present in many individuals. Only TCR beta chains were sequenced in this cohort, and the absence of alpha or paired-chain data limited detectable features. A later analysis found that HLA-associated TCR beta chains were more clonally expanded and had lower generation probabilities than equally common non-associated chains. According to a later analysis, most CMV-associated TCR beta chains appeared to be HLA-restricted, and the HLA associations seemed to be driven largely by CMV exposure. An association between a missense DCLRE1C variant and V-gene and J-gene trimming of TCR beta chains was found in a later genetic analysis and replicated in an independent cohort. When HLA alleles, especially DR and DQ, strongly co-occurred, attributing TCR associations to individual alleles was difficult. Cytomegalovirus status was reported to be diagnosed by the classifier with high specificity and sensitivity in both the original and validation cohorts. In a later analysis, several top co-occurrence clusters were reported to appear linked to parvovirus B19, influenza, CMV and Epstein-Barr virus. A cluster of highly shared sequence variants was judged likely to be a technical artifact of the sequencing pipeline.

In total, 600 or so healthy bone marrow donors made up the cohort. At the time of sampling, all cohort members were nominally healthy, though unrecorded immune exposures were likely present. The donor was CMV seropositive and belonged to the group of 250 to 300 seropositive cohort members. A peripheral blood sample was provided by each donor, and peripheral blood mononuclear cells were used for TCR beta sequencing. Genomic DNA was extracted from the blood cell samples with the Qiagen DNeasy Blood Extraction Kit. The library relied on the immunoSEQ multiplex PCR assay. For the multiplex PCR, a mixture combining 60 forward primers for TCR Vbeta segments and 13 reverse primers for TCR Jbeta segments was used. A multiplex PCR assay on genomic DNA amplified the CDR3 region of rearranged TCR beta genes. The Illumina HiSeq System was used to sequence the amplified TCR beta libraries as 87-base-pair reads. The paper's data handling went like this. In a later analysis, tens of millions of unique TCR beta chains were counted across the approximately 640 repertoires, and roughly 11 million of these chains were shared by at least two donors. Raw reads were error-corrected and collapsed into unique sequences by a nearest-neighbor algorithm in which closely related sequences were merged to remove PCR and sequencing errors. To assign V, D and J gene segments, CDR3 sequences were aligned to IMGT reference sequences. For a sequence to be retained, at least a six-nucleotide match to both a V gene segment and a J gene segment was required. Rearrangements were classified as productive when the CDR3 lacked stop codons and remained in frame with V and J, and all other rearrangements were classified as non-productive. Following IMGT convention, CDR3 was defined as the stretch from the second conserved V-encoded cysteine up to the conserved J-encoded phenylalanine. Sequences without an unambiguous match to a single V gene segment were excluded from the earlier analysis of 500 to 700 of the donors. An earlier analysis of a few hundred of the donors classified V segments as functional when productive rearrangements were above 56.7% and as segregating when the standard deviation between donors was above 5%. A statistical classification framework was developed to diagnose cytomegalovirus status using the catalog of TCR beta chain sequences. In a later analysis, TCR nucleotide sequences were compared against IMGT/GENE-DB human TR gene sequences so that V and J genes could be assigned. Using the TCRdist pipeline, a later analysis assigned CDR3 sequences along with most-parsimonious VDJ recombination scenarios. In a later analysis, every TCR beta chain was defined by the combination of its CDR3 amino acid sequence and its V-gene family, and reads without a unique V-gene family were dropped. A later analysis removed roughly 590 highly shared, low-generation-probability nucleotide sequences to deal with suspected cross-contamination and a sequencing artifact. In a later analysis, a clonal expansion index for each public chain was calculated from normalized within-repertoire ranks of inferred template counts. In a later analysis, generation probabilities were computed with a VDJ recombination model fitted to out-of-frame rearrangements, and the resulting probabilities were checked against IGoR. In a later analysis, hypergeometric tests were used to score TCR-TCR, TCR-HLA and TCR-CMV co-occurrence, with a repertoire-size bias correction applied to TCR pairs. False discovery rates were estimated in a later analysis by permuting HLA or CMV assignments 20 times. In a later analysis, co-occurring TCRs were grouped using DBSCAN, with TCRdist sequence similarity added in when clustering inside HLA-allele-positive subsets. Repertoires with fewer than 30,000 or more than 120,000 public chains, plus five repertoires with anomalous nucleotide sharing, were excluded from co-occurrence clustering. TCRdb limited this immuneACCESS table to in-frame rearrangements with V and J called. A share of clones is missing; checked studies link under half to unresolved V genes, and the rest is unexplained. D and trimming were read from the DNA, whereas the V and J calls and clone size are those reported in that table. This sample comprises under 200,000 clones, 12% of them detected only once. 7.5% to 10% of the sample lies in the top ten.

Material for sequencing was PBMCs. The receptor was isolated from a man aged 50 to 60 in good health and CMV-seropositive. In this chain, TRBV19 is recombined with TRBJ2-1; TRBD2 agrees with 8 junctional bases. The DNA sequence follows: TGTGCCAGTAGTATAGACGCCCCCCAGCGGGGGTATGGGAATGAGCAGTTCTTC. Its amino acids are CASSIDAPQRGYGNEQFF.